This T cell receptor (beta chain) was obtained from a study of CD8 T cells in Susac syndrome. Across the study: Among sequenced Susac syndrome patients, about 6 had active disease and under ten were in remission. There were Susac syndrome patients who were therapy-naive at blood draw, others on corticosteroids, and others on intravenous immunoglobulin alone.

CDR1 and CDR2 from the germline V gene are SGHRS and YFSETQ. V was cut by 6 bases and J by 1 base, with 13 bases left in between. The CDR3 runs 14 residues. With random hexamers, 0.5 to 1 ug RNA was reverse transcribed. TCRdb reanalysed the immunoSEQ multiplex PCR reads using MiXCR and keeps one entry per CDR3 protein. The data hold roughly 200,000 distinct CDR3 sequences, with around 94% observed a single time. The sequencing input was CD4+ T cells from PBMCs. This sequence originates from a human donor with Susac syndrome. The chain employs TRBV5-1 and TRBJ2-5; no clear D. CDR3 sequence (DNA): TGCGCCAGCACCCCCTTTAGCAGCCAAGAGACCCAGTACTTC. Translated: CASTPFSSQETQYF.